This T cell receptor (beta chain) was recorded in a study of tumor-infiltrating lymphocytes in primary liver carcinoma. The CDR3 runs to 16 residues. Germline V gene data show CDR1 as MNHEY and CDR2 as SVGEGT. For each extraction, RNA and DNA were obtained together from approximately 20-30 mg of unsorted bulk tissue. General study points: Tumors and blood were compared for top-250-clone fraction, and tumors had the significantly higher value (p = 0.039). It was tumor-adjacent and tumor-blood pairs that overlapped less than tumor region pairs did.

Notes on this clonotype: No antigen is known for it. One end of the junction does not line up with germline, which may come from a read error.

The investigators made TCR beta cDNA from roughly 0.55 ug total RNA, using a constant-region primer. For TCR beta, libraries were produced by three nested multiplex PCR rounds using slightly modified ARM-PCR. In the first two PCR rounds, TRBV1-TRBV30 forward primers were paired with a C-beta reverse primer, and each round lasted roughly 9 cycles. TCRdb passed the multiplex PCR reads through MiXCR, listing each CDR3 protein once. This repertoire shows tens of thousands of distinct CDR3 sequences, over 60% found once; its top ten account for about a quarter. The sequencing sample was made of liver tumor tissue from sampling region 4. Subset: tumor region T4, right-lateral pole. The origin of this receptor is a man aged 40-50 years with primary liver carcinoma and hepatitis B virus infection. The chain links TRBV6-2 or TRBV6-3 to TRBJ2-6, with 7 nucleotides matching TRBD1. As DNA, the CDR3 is TGTGCCAGCAAAACCGGGACAGCCTATGGGGCCAACGTCCTGACCTTC. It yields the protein CASKTGTAYGANVLTF.